Shown below are 32 T cell receptor beta chains from a single sample sequenced in a study of T-cell memory formation after mild COVID-19. TCRdb independently ran MiXCR on the 5' RACE reads; one entry per CDR3 protein. The sample lists approximately 210,000 distinct CDR3 sequences, roughly 18% seen once, with roughly 2.4% in the top ten. The sample taken for sequencing was PBMCs or a T cell subset sorted from them (not recorded which). Receptor source: an adult woman who had mild COVID-19 (a few samples of this study predate the infection). Cell type and time point are not known.

This clonotype appeared a few times. The chain has TRBV12-3 or TRBV12-4 and TRBJ2-3, with D unresolved. This CDR3 is 15 amino acids long. The V end was cut by 3 bases, the J end by 0 bases, with 10 bases between. The CDR3 nucleotides are TGTGCCAGCAGTTTCACTACCCCTAGCACAGATACGCAGTATTTT. Translating it yields CASSFTTPSTDTQYF.

In this sample, this clonotype turned up a few times. The V gene is TRBV25-1, the J gene TRBJ1-1; D is perhaps TRBD1 (5 bases). The CDR3 covers 13 residues. CDR1 and CDR2 from the germline V gene are MGHDK and SYGVNS. Trimming pared 3 bases from V and 1 base from J, leaving 6 bases between. Here the CDR3 reads CASSDQGNTEAFF. The DNA of the CDR3 is TGTGCCAGCAGTGATCAGGGGAACACTGAAGCTTTCTTT.

This clonotype was recorded many times. The chain uses TRBV20-1 and TRBJ2-3, with 8 bases matching TRBD2. The length of the CDR3 is 16 residues. J was trimmed by 7 bases and V by 0 bases; bases with no gene match: 12. From germline, CDR1 is DFQATT and CDR2 SNEGSKA (reference sequence). This CDR3 is CSARDQLSGSKYTQYF. The CDR3 nucleotides are TGCAGTGCTAGAGATCAGTTGAGCGGGAGTAAATATACGCAGTATTTT.

This clonotype was detected only a few times. J is TRBJ2-2 and V is TRBV7-8; 7 nucleotides align to TRBD2. The CDR3 is made up of 16 amino acids. Per germline, CDR1 SGHVS and CDR2 FQNEAQ. V lost 4 bases to trimming and J lost 6 bases; unmatched junction nucleotides: 11. For the CDR3, the DNA is TGTGCCAGCAGCTCAAGGCGGGGGATATCGGCCGGGGAGCTGTTTTTT. Translated, it gives CASSSRRGISAGELFF.

This clonotype was observed a few times. The chain couples TRBV6-1 to TRBJ1-1; D is perhaps TRBD1 (5 bases). Per the germline V gene, CDR1 is MNHNS and CDR2 is SASEGT. Trimming left V 6 bases short and J 6 bases short, with 17 bases between. This CDR3 has 14 residues. DNA for the CDR3: TGTGCCAGCAGGGGAGCGAGGGGAGTCGCTGAAGCTTTCTTT. Its protein product is CASRGARGVAEAFF.

The J gene is TRBJ1-2, the V gene TRBV20-1, with D unclear. This CDR3 region has 13 residues. Trimming took 6 bases from V and 5 from J, leaving 16 bases between them. From germline, CDR1 is DFQATT and CDR2 SNEGSKA (reference sequence). Here the CDR3 reads CSAPLVSQYGYTF. The DNA for the CDR3 is TGCAGTGCCCCCTTAGTGTCTCAGTATGGCTACACCTTC.

This clonotype was seen a single time. V usage is TRBV30 and J usage is TRBJ1-2, with 7 positions matching TRBD1. Germline loops: CDR1 GTSNPN, CDR2 SVGIG (reference sequence). V gave up 2 bases and J gave up 2 bases; unmatched junction bases: 8. The CDR3 extends over 15 amino acids. In DNA, the CDR3 is TGTGCCTGGAGTCGGACATCGACAGGGAACTATGGCTACACCTTC. Its protein is CAWSRTSTGNYGYTF.

The chain combines TRBV5-6 with TRBJ2-7; no definite D call. Trimming stripped 9 bases from V and 0 bases from J, with 16 bases between. CDR1 and CDR2 from the germline V gene are SGHDT and YYEEEE. The CDR3 consists of 14 residues. The CDR3 loop is CATSRGISSYEQYF. The CDR3 coding sequence is TGTGCCACCTCAAGAGGAATCTCCTCCTACGAGCAGTACTTC.

This clonotype was seen more than once but under ten times. The chain has TRBV12-3 or TRBV12-4 and TRBJ1-2; D call uncertain. V was clipped by 6 bases and J by 4 bases, with 9 bases between them. CDR3 length: 12 amino acids. The CDR3, as DNA: TGTGCCAGCAGCGTCGGCCTCTATGGCTACACCTTC. Encoded protein: CASSVGLYGYTF.

The J gene is TRBJ2-1, the V gene TRBV5-1; D may be TRBD2 (5 bases). The germline gives CDR1 SGHRS, CDR2 YFSETQ. The CDR3 spans 12 residues. Deletions cut 4 bases from V and 8 bases from J, with 10 bases between. The CDR3 sequence is CASSPQRDEQFF. CDR3 coding DNA: TGCGCCAGCAGCCCCCAGAGGGATGAGCAGTTCTTC.

This clonotype was found a few times. For the CDR3, the DNA is TGTGCCAGCAGTGAAGGGGACACAAACAATCAGCCCCAGCATTTT. It encodes CASSEGDTNNQPQHF. This chain joins TRBV6-1 and TRBJ1-5; a weak D match, TRBD1 (6 bases). Looked up from germline, CDR1 is MNHNS and CDR2 is SASEGT. The CDR3 contains 15 residues. V lost 1 base and J 3 bases, leaving 10 bases between the germline ends.

This clonotype turned up a few times. V usage is TRBV7-2 and J usage is TRBJ2-1, with D perhaps given as TRBD1 or TRBD2 (6 bases each). Germline V lookup: CDR1 SGHTA, CDR2 FQGNSA. Trimming stripped 2 bases from V and 1 base from J, with 9 bases between. This CDR3 has 15 amino acids. Here the CDR3 DNA reads TGTGCCAGCAGCTTAAGGGGGGTTTCCTACAATGAGCAGTTCTTC. Translated: CASSLRGVSYNEQFF.

The chain carries TRBV6-1 and TRBJ1-3; D not resolved. Germline CDR1 MNHNS, CDR2 SASEGT. Trimming removed 4 bases at V and 9 bases at J, with 7 bases between. This CDR3 has 11 residues. The CDR3 bases are TGTGCCAGCAGTGGGGGATTCACCATATATTTT. The encoded protein is CASSGGFTIYF.

In this sample, this clonotype turned up many times. J is TRBJ2-1 and V is TRBV5-1; 14 bases are shared with TRBD2. The CDR3 is 14 amino acids. Germline CDR1 is SGHRS and CDR2 is YFSETQ. Trimming cost V 6 bases and J 7 bases; bases outside gene matches: 3. The CDR3 region is CASTGLAGGNEQFF. CDR3 nucleotides: TGCGCCAGCACCGGACTAGCGGGGGGAAATGAGCAGTTCTTC.

The chain links TRBV5-8 to TRBJ2-1; D may be TRBD2 (6 bases). CDR3 size: 16 residues. Germline lookup yields CDR1 SGHTS and CDR2 YDEGEE. V shed 2 bases and J shed 8 bases, with 20 bases lying between them. The CDR3 here is CASSFQQGLGLDEQFF. As DNA, the CDR3 is TGTGCCAGCAGCTTCCAGCAGGGACTGGGGCTTGATGAGCAGTTCTTC.

This rearrangement joins TRBV28 to TRBJ2-3; weak D call: TRBD1 (6 bases). V was shortened by 8 bases and J by 4 bases, with 16 bases between the two germline ends. The CDR3 consists of 14 residues. Germline loops: CDR1 MDHEN, CDR2 SYDVKM. The CDR3 loop is CASGDTTVADTQYF. The CDR3 nucleotides read TGTGCCAGCGGGGACACTACGGTAGCAGATACGCAGTATTTT.

This clonotype was observed many times. The rearrangement links TRBV7-9 to TRBJ2-5, with 13 bases identical to TRBD2. Per the germline V gene, CDR1 is SEHNR and CDR2 is FQNEAQ (reference sequence). V lost 5 bases and J lost 2; bases outside the gene matches: 8. This CDR3 is 17 amino acids long. CDR3 amino acids: CASSPGLAGMGQETQYF. DNA for the CDR3: TGTGCCAGCAGCCCGGGACTAGCGGGGATGGGGCAAGAGACCCAGTACTTC.

Comment on this clonotype: Sequence at one end of the junction differs from germline and may be a read error. This rearrangement joins TRBV7-9 to TRBJ2-3; D uncertain. From germline, CDR1 is SEHNR and CDR2 FQNEAQ (reference sequence). This CDR3 is built from 14 residues. The DNA for the CDR3 is TGTGCCAGCAGTACCTCAATTAGCACATATACGCAGTATTTT. This codes for CASSTSISTYTQYF.

The genes are TRBV5-1 and TRBJ1-1, with TRBD1 as a possible D gene (6 bases). Germline CDR1 reads SGHRS; CDR2 reads YFSETQ. V gave up 4 bases and J gave up 10 bases, with 17 bases separating them. The CDR3 contains 13 residues. CDR3 sequence (DNA): TGCGCCAGCAGCCTGGAGTCTGGGGGGGCAGCTTTCTTT. Translation: CASSLESGGAAFF.

The table lists this clonotype with many counts. The chain joins TRBV5-1 to TRBJ2-1; no definite D call. Germline V gene sequence: CDR1 SGHRS, CDR2 YFSETQ. V was shortened by 0 bases and J by 3 bases, with 4 bases between the two germline ends. The CDR3 loop spans 13 amino acids. The CDR3 protein is CASSLALYNEQFF. The CDR3 DNA is TGCGCCAGCAGCTTGGCACTCTACAATGAGCAGTTCTTC.

This clonotype appeared a few times. The chain recombines TRBV20-1 with TRBJ1-5; TRBD1 matches 7 bases. V shed 1 base and J 3 bases; nucleotides not matched to a gene: 6. The CDR3 is made up of 15 amino acids. The germline gives CDR1 DFQATT, CDR2 SNEGSKA (reference sequence). The CDR3 bases are TGCAGTGCTAGAGCTCCGACAGGGTACAATCAGCCCCAGCATTTT. Amino acids: CSARAPTGYNQPQHF.

This clonotype was recorded at least ten times. The chain employs TRBV7-2 and TRBJ2-7; TRBD1 agrees at 9 bases. J gave up 5 bases and V 1 base, and 12 bases lay outside the gene matches. CDR3 length equals 17 residues. Per the germline V gene, CDR1 is SGHTA and CDR2 is FQGNSA. CDR3: CASSLGFSGQGYHEQYF. In DNA form, the CDR3 reads TGTGCCAGCAGCTTAGGTTTCTCGGGACAGGGTTACCACGAGCAGTACTTC.

This rearrangement joins TRBV7-2 to TRBJ2-3; D is ambiguous. V lost 1 base to trimming and J lost 2 bases, with 7 bases between them. The length of the CDR3 is 14 residues. Germline values: CDR1 SGHTA, CDR2 FQGNSA. CDR3 sequence (DNA): TGTGCCAGCAGCTTAGAGGGCCACACAGATACGCAGTATTTT. Residues: CASSLEGHTDTQYF.

This chain uses TRBV5-5 with TRBJ2-3; 8 nucleotides agree with TRBD2. The CDR3 totals 15 residues. Germline V CDR1 and CDR2: SGHKS, YYEKEE (reference sequence). The V gene end was trimmed by 4 bases and the J gene end by 2 bases; junction bases not matched to a gene: 6. The CDR3 sequence: CASSPGGVFTDTQYF. The CDR3 DNA follows: TGTGCCAGCAGCCCGGGGGGGGTTTTCACAGATACGCAGTATTTT.

CDR3 coding DNA: TGTGCCAGCAGTGAACGGGCAGGGCCCAATCAGCCCCAGCATTTT. Protein product: CASSERAGPNQPQHF. The rearrangement joins TRBV2 to TRBJ1-5; tentatively, D is TRBD1 (5 bases). CDR1 and CDR2 from the germline V gene are SNHLY and FYNNEI. This CDR3 spans 15 amino acids. V was shortened by 2 bases and J by 3 bases, with 11 bases between the two germline ends.

The chain joins TRBV5-6 to TRBJ1-1, with a possible D match to TRBD1 (5 bases). Germline V gene sequence: CDR1 SGHDT, CDR2 YYEEEE. The CDR3 length is 12 residues. V dropped 4 bases and J dropped 6 bases, with 10 bases sitting between them. CDR3 in amino acids: CASSGREAEAFF. CDR3 DNA sequence: TGTGCCAGCAGCGGCAGGGAGGCTGAAGCTTTCTTT.

This clonotype was counted a few times. The chain employs TRBV20-1 and TRBJ1-2; 7 bases match TRBD1. The ends lost 3 bases at V and 4 bases at J; junction bases unmatched: 11. Germline values: CDR1 DFQATT, CDR2 SNEGSKA (reference sequence). The CDR3 runs 15 residues. The CDR3 loop is CSASQGGQRGYGYTF. DNA for the CDR3: TGCAGTGCTAGCCAAGGGGGACAGAGAGGCTATGGCTACACCTTC.

The chain employs TRBV15 and TRBJ1-1, with TRBD1 as a possible D gene (6 bases). The ends were cut back, 2 bases at V and 4 bases at J, with 20 bases in the middle. Germline-derived CDR1 and CDR2 are LNHNV and YYDKDF (reference sequence). This CDR3 region has 17 residues. The CDR3 DNA sequence: TGTGCCACCAGCAGATCGAACAGGGTTCGATTAAGCACTGAAGCTTTCTTT. It specifies CATSRSNRVRLSTEAFF.

The chain couples TRBV4-3 to TRBJ2-7, with a tentative D call TRBD1 (6 bases). Germline values: CDR1 LGHNA, CDR2 YSLEER. There are 15 residues in the CDR3. The ends were cut back, 2 bases at V and 5 bases at J, with 16 bases in the middle. The CDR3 sequence: CASSQIVVGANEQYF. The CDR3 DNA is TGCGCCAGCAGCCAAATAGTCGTGGGGGCAAACGAGCAGTACTTC.

This clonotype was found many times. The rearrangement joins TRBV3-1 to TRBJ2-1; D uncertain. The germline gives CDR1 LGHDT, CDR2 YNNKEL (reference sequence). Deletions cut 1 base from V and 9 bases from J, with 10 bases between. The CDR3 covers 13 residues. The CDR3 DNA reads TGTGCCAGCAGCCAAGCAGCCCGAGGTGAGCAGTTCTTC. Protein product: CASSQAARGEQFF.

The gene calls are TRBV30 and TRBJ2-2; 7 nucleotides agree with TRBD1. The junction had 11 bases not matched to a gene; V was cut back by 0 bases and J by 4 bases. Germline V gives CDR1 GTSNPN, CDR2 SVGIG (reference sequence). The CDR3 sequence is 17 residues long. The chain's CDR3 is CAWSVTGPLGGTGELFF. The CDR3 coding sequence is TGTGCCTGGAGTGTGACAGGGCCCCTCGGCGGCACCGGGGAGCTGTTTTTT.

This clonotype was detected once. The V gene is TRBV5-1, the J gene TRBJ2-7, with 11 positions matching TRBD2. The trim removed 4 bases at V and 1 base at J, leaving 4 bases unmatched. The CDR3 sequence is 15 residues long. The V gene's germline CDR1 is SGHRS and CDR2 YFSETQ. The CDR3 coding sequence is TGCGCCAGCAGCGGGACTAGCGGACATTCCTACGAGCAGTACTTC. Translated, it gives CASSGTSGHSYEQYF.